A single sample gave rise to the 7 T cell receptor beta chains below, sequenced in a study of blood T cell repertoires in COVID-19. Here immunoSEQ multiplex PCR was the method, and the copy in TCRdb shows in-frame clones only, minus some. This table holds approximately 94,000 clones, 88% found once. The sample taken for sequencing was peripheral blood. The receptors originated from a woman older than 75 with active COVID-19.

This chain links TRBV7-2 with TRBJ2-7; 8 positions match TRBD1. CDR3 length: 15 amino acids. Unmatched junction bases numbered 6, after V lost 2 bases and J lost 3 bases. Germline loops: CDR1 SGHTA, CDR2 FQGNSA. The CDR3 nucleotides read TGTGCCAGCAGCTTATTACAGGGGGGATTCTACGAGCAGTACTTC. The encoded protein is CASSLLQGGFYEQYF.

V is TRBV5-1 and J is TRBJ2-6, with 8 bases fitting TRBD2. CDR3 length: 16 amino acids. Germline CDR1 is SGHRS and CDR2 is YFSETQ. The trim removed 3 bases at V and 1 base at J, leaving 3 bases unmatched. DNA of the CDR3: TGCGCCAGCAGCTCCGGGACTAGTTCTGGGGCCAACGTCCTGACTTTC. Residues: CASSSGTSSGANVLTF.

The rearrangement uses TRBV28 and TRBJ1-3; maybe TRBD1 (5 bases). Trimming stripped 6 bases from V and 0 bases from J, with 9 bases between. The CDR3 contains 14 residues. Per the germline V gene, CDR1 is MDHEN and CDR2 is SYDVKM. In nucleotides, the CDR3 is TGTGCCAGCAGAAGGACACTCTCTGGAAACACCATATATTTT. Translation: CASRRTLSGNTIYF.

This clone was seen more than once but under ten times. The chain is built from TRBV28 and TRBJ2-4, with a weak D call TRBD1 (6 bases). Trimming cost V 6 bases and J 1 base, with 16 bases left between them. CDR1 is MDHEN and CDR2 is SYDVKM in the germline V gene. CDR3 size: 16 residues. The CDR3 DNA follows: TGTGCCAGCAGATCGGACAGTCTCGGGGCCAAAAACATTCAGTACTTC. Amino acids: CASRSDSLGAKNIQYF.

The chain recombines TRBV27 with TRBJ2-1, with D possibly being TRBD2 (5 bases). V was shortened by 3 bases and J by 4 bases, with 13 bases between the two germline ends. The CDR3 contains 15 residues. The V gene's germline CDR1 is MNHEY and CDR2 SMNVEV (reference sequence). CDR3 sequence: CASSLDLAGYNEQFF. CDR3 nucleotide sequence: TGTGCCAGCAGTTTGGACTTAGCTGGATACAATGAGCAGTTCTTC.

The chain joins TRBV7-2 to TRBJ2-7, with TRBD2 matching 16 bases. The germline V gene has CDR1 SGHTA and CDR2 FQGNSA. This CDR3 is 17 amino acids long. J lost 2 bases, V lost 6 bases, and 7 bases had no gene match. This chain's CDR3 is CASRTTGLAGGPYEQYF. Here the CDR3 DNA reads TGTGCCAGCAGAACTACGGGACTAGCGGGAGGGCCCTACGAGCAGTACTTC.

V gene TRBV28 combines with J gene TRBJ1-1; the D gene is possibly TRBD1 (5 bases). The V end was cut by 6 bases, the J end by 6 bases, with 20 bases between. This CDR3 has 15 amino acids. CDR1 is MDHEN and CDR2 is SYDVKM in the germline V gene. The CDR3 is CASRKPVGLTAEAFF. CDR3 nucleotide sequence: TGTGCCAGCAGAAAACCCGTGGGGCTTACGGCTGAAGCTTTCTTT.